These T cell receptor beta chains were read from a single sample in a study of CD8+CD57+ T cells in acquired aplastic anemia. TCRdb reprocessed the reads via MiXCR and lists one record per CDR3 protein. The sample holds 200,000 to 250,000 distinct CDR3 sequences, approximately 60% seen once. The source material was sorted CD4+, CD8+, or CD8+CD57+ T cells (not recorded which) from PBMCs. The receptor source for this set is a human donor in good health. Both conserved end residues are part of each CDR3. A D gene is named only where the DNA matches it firmly. A row's size may be missing; if present it is once, few, many or a size class.

j_call d_call v_call clone_size cdr3_nt cdr3_aa
TRBJ1-1 TRBD1 TRBV20-1 few TGCAGTGCTCGTTCCGGGACAGGGGGGGGGACGACTGAAGCTTTCTTT CSARSGTGGGTTEAFF
TRBJ2-2 . TRBV5-6 many TGTGCCAGCAGCTTGGCGGGGGCTAGCTTCACCGGGGAGCTGTTTTTT CASSLAGASFTGELFF
TRBJ2-5 . TRBV24-1 . TGTGCCACCAGTGATTTGGGACAGTGGGCGAGAGAGACCCAGTACTTC CATSDLGQWARETQYF
TRBJ1-5 TRBD1 TRBV7-9 . TGTGCCAGCAGCTTAGGCAGGGGGCTCCGTCAGCCCCAGCATTTT CASSLGRGLRQPQHF
TRBJ1-1 TRBD1 TRBV29-1 . TGCAGCGTCGGGACAGGGGTTACTGAAGCTTTCTTT CSVGTGVTEAFF
TRBJ1-1 . TRBV7-9 many TGTGCCAGCAGCTATGACTTGAACACTGAAGCTTTCTTT CASSYDLNTEAFF
TRBJ1-2 . TRBV2 . TGTGCCAGCAGTGAACGCAGGGGTGAGGGTGGCTACACCTTC CASSERRGEGGYTF
TRBJ2-1 . TRBV9 . TGTGCCAGCGTTCCTGCGGCATCCAATGAGCAGTTCTTC CASVPAASNEQFF
TRBJ1-2 . TRBV2 . TGTGCCAGACGGAGTAACTATGGCTACACCTTC CARRSNYGYTF
TRBJ1-6 TRBD1 TRBV6-1 . TGCGCCAGCAGTCCGAGACAGGGAGGGAATTCACCCCTCCACTTT CASSPRQGGNSPLHF
TRBJ1-3 . TRBV7-3 . TGTGCCAGCAGCTTCCGAAACACCATATATTTT CASSFRNTIYF
TRBJ2-6 . TRBV25-1 . TGTGCCAGCAGTGAATGGGGATTGGGGGCCTTTGGTGGGGCCAACGTCCTGACTTTC CASSEWGLGAFGGANVLTF
TRBJ2-7 . TRBV20-1 . TGCAGTGCTAGAGGGAAGTTCCCCTACGAGCAGTACTTC CSARGKFPYEQYF
TRBJ1-6 TRBD1 TRBV14 . TGTGCCAGCAGCCTCAGGGGGCCTGGGGGGTCACCCCTCCACTTT CASSLRGPGGSPLHF
TRBJ1-1 TRBD1 TRBV19 . TGTGCCAGTAGTATCGTGACAGGGCACGGCGGTGAAGCTTTCTTT CASSIVTGHGGEAFF
TRBJ2-3 TRBD2 TRBV24-1 . TGTGCCACCAGTAGTTCTAGCGGGATGGGAACAGATACGCAGTATTTT CATSSSSGMGTDTQYF
TRBJ2-3 . TRBV12-5 few TGTGCTAGTGGACTCACAGATACGCAGTATTTT CASGLTDTQYF
TRBJ1-5 TRBD1 TRBV9 . TGTGCCAGTACTGAACCAGGACAGGGCAATCAGCCCCGGCATTTT CASTEPGQGNQPRHF
TRBJ2-3 . TRBV7-3 . TGTGCCAGCAGCATAATCTGGACAGATACGCAGTATTTT CASSIIWTDTQYF
TRBJ2-6 . TRBV10-3 once TGTGCCATCGGGGTATCTGGGGCCAACGTCCTGACTTTC CAIGVSGANVLTF
TRBJ1-2 . TRBV9 . TGTGCCAGCAGCTTTCCCTATGGCTACACCTTC CASSFPYGYTF
TRBJ1-1 . TRBV11-2 many TGTGCCAGCAGCTTAGAAGGGGCAGTTAACACTGAAGCTTTCTTT CASSLEGAVNTEAFF
TRBJ2-5 . TRBV7-6 . TGTGCCAGCAGGTTAGCCAGTGGGTATGAGACCCAGTACTTC CASRLASGYETQYF
TRBJ2-7 . TRBV2 . TGTGCCAGCATGAGGGTCGGCTCCTACGAGCAGTACTTC CASMRVGSYEQYF
TRBJ2-1 . TRBV19 many TGTGCCAGTAGTATAGTAGGGCCTTCCTACAATGAGCAGTTCTTC CASSIVGPSYNEQFF
TRBJ1-1 . TRBV10-3 . TGTGCCATCAGTGATGGCGGCAGGGCAGGGAACACTGAAGCTTTCTTT CAISDGGRAGNTEAFF
TRBJ1-2 . TRBV9 many TGTGCCAGCAGCGTAGCCGAAACAGCTAACTATGGCTACACCTTC CASSVAETANYGYTF
TRBJ1-1 . TRBV7-3 . TGTGCCAGCAGCTCCAACATACTCACTGAAGCTTTCTTT CASSSNILTEAFF
TRBJ2-6 TRBD1 TRBV13 . TGTGCCAGCAGGGACCAGGGGGTAGGGGCCAACGTCCTGACTTTC CASRDQGVGANVLTF
TRBJ2-3 TRBD1 TRBV7-3 . TGTGCCAGTAGCCGGGAAAAGGGGGCAAGCACAGATACGCAGTATTTT CASSREKGASTDTQYF
TRBJ2-3 . TRBV7-3 many TGTGCCAGCAGCGCCGGACTGGATACGCAGTATTTT CASSAGLDTQYF
TRBJ2-5 . TRBV5-5 few TGTGCCAGCAGCTTGGCGGGCTTGGAGACCCAGTACTTC CASSLAGLETQYF
TRBJ2-1 TRBD2 TRBV7-9 . TGTGCCAGCAGCGGGGCCCCTAGCGGGGGGGCAGTTTTGGATGAGCAGTTCTTC CASSGAPSGGAVLDEQFF
TRBJ2-3 TRBD2 TRBV15 many TGTGCCACCTTTAGCGGGGGGAGCACAGATACGCAGTATTTT CATFSGGSTDTQYF
TRBJ2-1 . TRBV2 . TGTGCCAGCAGTGATAAGGCGGCTAGATGGACGAATGAGCAGTTCTTC CASSDKAARWTNEQFF
TRBJ2-1 . TRBV7-3 . TGTGCCAGCAGCTTAACGTGGGTAGGGTACAATGAGCAGTTCTTC CASSLTWVGYNEQFF
TRBJ2-7 TRBD1 TRBV5-1 . TGCGCCAGCAGAGGGACAGGGGACTACGAGCAGTACTTC CASRGTGDYEQYF
TRBJ2-7 . TRBV7-2 many TGTGCCAGCAGCTTGACAGGCCCGAGCTCCTACGAGCAGTACTTC CASSLTGPSSYEQYF
TRBJ2-5 TRBD2 TRBV5-1 . TGCGCCAGCAAAAGACTAGCGGGAGGACAAGAGACCCAGTACTTC CASKRLAGGQETQYF
TRBJ1-6 TRBD1 TRBV9 . TGTGCCAGCAGCGTAGGAGGGGGCGGCAATTCACCCCTCCACTTT CASSVGGGGNSPLHF
TRBJ1-2 TRBD1 TRBV19 . TGTGCCAGTAGTGAAACAGGGGTAGGCTACACCTTC CASSETGVGYTF
TRBJ2-1 . TRBV25-1 . TGTGCCAGCAGTGAAACTGATCGTGAGGGGCCTTCCAATGAGCAGTTCTTC CASSETDREGPSNEQFF
TRBJ1-6 . TRBV9 many TGTGCCAGCAGCGAGATTAATTCACCCCTCCACTTT CASSEINSPLHF
TRBJ2-7 . TRBV7-2 few TGTGCCAGCAGCCGGGGCCTGGGCGAGCAGTACTTC CASSRGLGEQYF
TRBJ2-2 TRBD2 TRBV6-5 few TGTGCCAGCAGTTACCCACTAGCGGGGGCGAACACCGGGGAGCTGTTTTTT CASSYPLAGANTGELFF